A selection of T cell receptor beta chains follows, all from one sample in a study of T cell responses to AZD1222 COVID-19 vaccine. The protocol was immunoSEQ multiplex PCR, while the TCRdb copy is restricted to in-frame clones and leaves out a portion. The profile shows about 110,000 clones, 88% of them singletons. The starting material was peripheral blood, obtained on day 0 of MenACWY control vaccination. These TCRs come from an adult in good health. Each CDR3 is given with its conserved first and last residue. D genes are given only for firm matches. Not every row has a clone size; where given, it reads once, few, many or a size class.

>TRBJ2-3|TRBV7-9|.|.
CASSLEGLSDTQYF
TGTGCCAGCAGCTTAGAAGGTCTGTCGGATACGCAGTATTTT
>TRBJ2-5|TRBV7-9|.|.
CASSPMAGLQETQYF
TGTGCCAGCAGCCCCATGGCAGGCCTCCAAGAGACCCAGTACTTC
>TRBJ2-5|TRBV4-1|.|.
CASSQATRHF
TGCGCCAGCAGCCAAGCAACGCGGCACTTC
>TRBJ2-1|TRBV9|.|.
CASSVGLSSYNEQFF
TGTGCCAGCAGCGTAGGGCTCAGCTCCTACAATGAGCAGTTCTTC
>TRBJ1-2|TRBV4-1|.|.
CASSQDTGGIYGYTF
TGCGCCAGCAGCCAGGACACGGGGGGGATCTATGGCTACACCTTC
>TRBJ1-1|TRBV14|.|TRBD1
CASSPHHRGLIREAFF
TGTGCCAGCAGCCCGCATCACAGGGGGCTCATCAGAGAAGCTTTCTTT
>TRBJ1-4|TRBV5-1|.|.
CASSLGSGEKLFF
TGCGCCAGCAGCTTGGGTTCTGGAGAAAAACTGTTTTTT
>TRBJ1-1|TRBV9|.|.
CASSAEIQGPEAFF
TGTGCCAGCAGCGCCGAGATCCAGGGACCTGAAGCTTTCTTT
>TRBJ1-4|TRBV12-3/TRBV12-4|.|.
CASSPSGSEKLFF
TGTGCCAGCAGTCCCTCAGGGAGCGAAAAACTGTTTTTT
>TRBJ1-2|TRBV7-2|.|.
CASSFGPAIANYGYTF
TGTGCCAGCAGCTTTGGGCCGGCCATCGCTAACTATGGCTACACCTTC
>TRBJ1-2|TRBV14|once|.
CASSQNRLGYGYTF
TGTGCCAGCAGCCAAAACCGTCTAGGCTATGGCTACACCTTC
>TRBJ2-7|TRBV7-2|.|TRBD2
CASSLAAGVYEQYF
TGTGCCAGCAGCTTAGCGGCGGGGGTCTACGAGCAGTACTTC
>TRBJ1-6|TRBV30|.|TRBD1
CAWSPTGTAGSPLHF
TGTGCCTGGAGTCCGACCGGGACAGCTGGGTCACCCCTCCACTTT
>TRBJ1-4|TRBV2|.|TRBD1
CASRERQGGEKLFF
TGTGCCAGCAGAGAAAGACAGGGAGGTGAAAAACTGTTTTTT
>TRBJ2-7|TRBV2|.|TRBD2
CASRWLAGTYEQYF
TGTGCCAGCAGGTGGCTAGCGGGGACCTACGAGCAGTACTTC
>TRBJ2-7|TRBV5-1|.|.
CASSSPGGNEQYF
TGCGCCAGCAGCTCACCCGGGGGCAACGAGCAGTACTTC
>TRBJ2-7|TRBV15|once|.
CATSRVTAGGYEQYF
TGTGCCACCAGCAGAGTTACTGCCGGTGGCTACGAGCAGTACTTC
>TRBJ2-6|TRBV5-4|once|.
CASSLDLGGSGANVLTF
TGTGCCAGCAGCTTGGACCTCGGTGGCTCTGGGGCCAACGTCCTGACTTTC
>TRBJ2-7|TRBV7-3|.|TRBD2
CASSLAGGTNYEQYF
TGTGCCAGCAGCTTAGCGGGAGGGACAAACTACGAGCAGTACTTC